This is a list of T cell receptor beta chains from one sample in a study of cytomegalovirus exposure and HLA in healthy donors. Clones were sequenced by immunoSEQ multiplex PCR, and TCRdb holds only the in-frame ones, with some missing. Among 100,000 or so clones, 10% to 15% were seen once, and the ten largest hold around 16%. Sequenced sample: PBMCs. These receptors originate from a man aged 35 to 55 in good health and CMV-seropositive. CDR3s include the opening cysteine and the closing phenylalanine or tryptophan. A D gene is named only where the DNA matches it firmly. A clone size is listed for some rows: how often the clone was seen (once, few, many), or a class if it is expanded.

CDR3 DNA	CDR3 protein	V gene	J gene	D gene	clone size
TGTGCCAGCAGCTACTATCTAGCGGGAGGGACAAAGTACGAGCAGTACTTC	CASSYYLAGGTKYEQYF	TRBV7-8	TRBJ2-7	TRBD2	.
TGTGCCAGCAGCTCGGGAATCACTGAAGCTTTCTTT	CASSSGITEAFF	TRBV5-4	TRBJ1-1	.	.
TGTGCCAGCAGCTTAGCTGCAGTCGGAAACACCATATATTTT	CASSLAAVGNTIYF	TRBV7-6	TRBJ1-3	.	few
TGTGCCAGCAGCCCAAGACTAGCGGGAAGCACAGATACGCAGTATTTT	CASSPRLAGSTDTQYF	TRBV7-2	TRBJ2-3	TRBD2	few
TGTGCCAGCAGGCTGGGGCAGGCTTCCTACGAGCAGTACTTC	CASRLGQASYEQYF	TRBV6-5	TRBJ2-7	.	few
TGTGCCATCAGTGGTTCCACAGGGAACGAGCAGTACTTC	CAISGSTGNEQYF	TRBV10-3	TRBJ2-7	.	few
TGCGCCAGCAGCCAAGGTGGTCGTGGGAGGATCGAAAAACTGTTTTTT	CASSQGGRGRIEKLFF	TRBV4-1	TRBJ1-4	.	few
TGTGCCAGCAGCCAAGGAGGGACGGGGGGCACCGGGGAGCTGTTTTTT	CASSQGGTGGTGELFF	TRBV14	TRBJ2-2	TRBD2	few
TGTGCCAGCAGCCTCGACAGGAACACTGAAGCTTTCTTT	CASSLDRNTEAFF	TRBV7-3	TRBJ1-1	.	few
TGTGCCAGCAGCTGGACTAGCGGCTACTACGAGCAGTACTTC	CASSWTSGYYEQYF	TRBV6-1	TRBJ2-7	TRBD2	.
TGTGCCAGCAGCCCCATCGCCAGCGGGAGGGCCGGGGAGACCCAGTACTTC	CASSPIASGRAGETQYF	TRBV4-2	TRBJ2-5	TRBD2	.
TGCGCCAGCAGGACAGACCTTAACTATGGCTACACCTTC	CASRTDLNYGYTF	TRBV5-1	TRBJ1-2	.	.
TGTGCCAGCAGCTCGGGAGAGACCCAGTACTTC	CASSSGETQYF	TRBV11-2	TRBJ2-5	.	.
TGTGCCAGCGCTGACGAGGTGGGACAGGTCTATGAAAAACTGTTTTTT	CASADEVGQVYEKLFF	TRBV18	TRBJ1-4	TRBD1	few
TGTGCCAGCAGTGACTCCGGGGGCACAGATACGCAGTATTTT	CASSDSGGTDTQYF	TRBV6-4	TRBJ2-3	.	.
TGTGCCAGCAGTGAAATCGGCTTTTCGGGTGGCTACACCTTC	CASSEIGFSGGYTF	TRBV25-1	TRBJ1-2	.	.
TGTGCCATCAGTGCTGAAAGGGGATATTCTCATGGCTACACCTTC	CAISAERGYSHGYTF	TRBV10-3	TRBJ1-2	.	.
TGTGCCAGCAGTTCCCAGGGGGCGACAGGGGCCAACGTCCTGACTTTC	CASSSQGATGANVLTF	TRBV28	TRBJ2-6	TRBD1	few
TGCGCCAGCAGCTTGTCGGCGGGAGGGCCAAATGAGCAGTTCTTC	CASSLSAGGPNEQFF	TRBV5-1	TRBJ2-1	TRBD2	.
TGCGCCAGCGGGACTCACACAGATACGCAGTATTTT	CASGTHTDTQYF	TRBV10-1	TRBJ2-3	.	few
TGTGCCAGCAGCCCGGAGACTAGCGGGAGGGAAGCAGATACGCAGTATTTT	CASSPETSGREADTQYF	TRBV13	TRBJ2-3	TRBD2	.
TGTGCCTGGTCAGCGAATGCCTACGAGCAGTACTTC	CAWSANAYEQYF	TRBV2	TRBJ2-7	.	.
TGTGCTAGTGGTCCAATGACAGGCAGTGAAGCTTTCTTT	CASGPMTGSEAFF	TRBV12-5	TRBJ1-1	.	.
TGTGCCACCAGAGAGACCGGGACTTCCTACGAGCAGTACTTC	CATRETGTSYEQYF	TRBV15	TRBJ2-7	.	.
TGTGCCAGCAGTTTGGCGGGGATCTCCTACGAGCAGTACTTC	CASSLAGISYEQYF	TRBV27	TRBJ2-7	.	.
TGTGCCAGCAGTTTACAGGGGACAGGGGACAATGAGCAGTTCTTC	CASSLQGTGDNEQFF	TRBV27	TRBJ2-1	TRBD1	few
TGCGCCAGCAGCTTGGACAGGGTGGGGAATGAGCAGTTCTTC	CASSLDRVGNEQFF	TRBV5-1	TRBJ2-1	.	.
.	CAWATGTSGSFF	TRBV30	TRBJ2-1	.	few
TGCGCCAGCAGCCAAAAAAATAGCGGGAGTATTAGTAATGAGCAGTTCTTC	CASSQKNSGSISNEQFF	TRBV4-1	TRBJ2-1	TRBD2	.
TGTGCCAGCCGCGGGGGCCGACTGAACACTGAAGCTTTCTTT	CASRGGRLNTEAFF	TRBV5-4	TRBJ1-1	.	few
TGTGCCAGCAGCTTACCTCTCGTAGCCACCTACGAGCAGTACTTC	CASSLPLVATYEQYF	TRBV7-9	TRBJ2-7	.	.
TGTGCCAGTAGTATATCGAGTCTAGCGGGGAACAATGAGCAGTTCTTC	CASSISSLAGNNEQFF	TRBV19	TRBJ2-1	TRBD2	.
TGCGCCAGCAGCCAAAAGGTAGCGGGAAGGACCGGGGAGCTGTTTTTT	CASSQKVAGRTGELFF	TRBV4-3	TRBJ2-2	TRBD2	few
TGCGCCAGCAACCACGGGGGAGGCTACACCTTC	CASNHGGGYTF	TRBV4-1	TRBJ1-2	.	.
TGTGCCAGCAGCTTAGGAGACAGCTCCTACGAGCAGTACTTC	CASSLGDSSYEQYF	TRBV7-9	TRBJ2-7	.	.
TGTGCCAGCAGTTCGACAGGTACTCTCTCCGGAAACACCATATATTTT	CASSSTGTLSGNTIYF	TRBV28	TRBJ1-3	.	.
TGTGCCAGCAGTGAAGGCCTTGAGGGAGAAGCTTTCTTT	CASSEGLEGEAFF	TRBV2	TRBJ1-1	.	few
TGTGCCAGCAGGGCGGGTCGGAATGAGCAGTTCTTC	CASRAGRNEQFF	TRBV6-5	TRBJ2-1	.	.
TGCGCCAGCAGCCAATTTACTAGCGGGAGCACAGATACGCAGTATTTT	CASSQFTSGSTDTQYF	TRBV4-1	TRBJ2-3	TRBD2	few
TGCGCCAGCAGCCAAGATGCAGTGGGCAATCAGCCCCAGCATTTT	CASSQDAVGNQPQHF	TRBV4-3	TRBJ1-5	.	few
TGTGCCAGCACCCCAACCCGCGGGGGCTATGAGACCCAGTACTTC	CASTPTRGGYETQYF	TRBV9	TRBJ2-5	.	.
TGTGCCAGCAGTGAGCAAGGGGTGGAAGGGGAAAAACTGTTTTTT	CASSEQGVEGEKLFF	TRBV6-1	TRBJ1-4	.	few
TGTGCCAGCAGCCCCAATAGGCGGGTCACAGATACGCAGTATTTT	CASSPNRRVTDTQYF	TRBV7-2	TRBJ2-3	.	.
TGTGCCAGCAGCCGGGTGTCTCGGAAGAACACTGAAGCTTTCTTT	CASSRVSRKNTEAFF	TRBV7-9	TRBJ1-1	.	.
TGTGCCAGCAGCCAAGAATACGGACACGTCTATGGCTACACCTTC	CASSQEYGHVYGYTF	TRBV14	TRBJ1-2	.	.
TGCGCCAGCAGCCAAGACGGGACTCTACCTCATCAGCCCCAGCATTTT	CASSQDGTLPHQPQHF	TRBV4-1	TRBJ1-5	.	few
TGTGCCAGCAGCCCACGGACAGGGGGATATGGCTACACCTTC	CASSPRTGGYGYTF	TRBV7-9	TRBJ1-2	TRBD1	.
TGCGCCAGCAGATATGGACTAGCGGGAGGGCAGGGGTACCAAGAGACCCAGTACTTC	CASRYGLAGGQGYQETQYF	TRBV5-1	TRBJ2-5	TRBD2	.
TGTGCCAGTAGGGACCGGGACAGGGACACCTATGGCTACACCTTC	CASRDRDRDTYGYTF	TRBV19	TRBJ1-2	TRBD1	few
TGCGCCAGCAGCCAAGGCCGGACAGGGTCGAATGAAAAACTGTTTTTT	CASSQGRTGSNEKLFF	TRBV4-3	TRBJ1-4	TRBD1	few
TGTGCCAGCAGTTACTCGTCTTCTGTTTCAGGGGAGCAGTACTTC	CASSYSSSVSGEQYF	TRBV6-5	TRBJ2-7	.	few
TGTGCCAGCAGCCAATACGGACTAGGCTCAACCGGGGAGCTGTTTTTT	CASSQYGLGSTGELFF	TRBV14	TRBJ2-2	TRBD2	few
TGTGCCAGTAGTACAAGGACAGGGGGCCTCGTCAACACCGGGGAGCTGTTTTTT	CASSTRTGGLVNTGELFF	TRBV19	TRBJ2-2	TRBD1	.